This TCR beta chain originates from a study of glioma-infiltrating T cells. Concerning this clonotype itself: One base away lies a much larger clone, so this may be a sequencing read error.

TCR alpha and beta CDR3 regions were amplified from RNA using iRepertoire nested multiplex PCR. For one-step reverse transcription and amplification, about 90-450 ng of tissue mRNA or PBMC total RNA was used. One entry per CDR3 protein, called by TCRdb with MiXCR from the multiplex PCR reads. The sample has 150,000 to 200,000 distinct CDR3 sequences; about 32% are singletons. Material for sequencing was glioma tissue, nonneoplastic brain tissue, or PBMCs (not recorded which). The origin of this receptor is a human donor with low-grade glioma or glioblastoma, undergoing nonglioma brain surgery, or in good health (not recorded which).

CDR3 bases: TGTGCCAGCTCACCATGGGGGAAGTTGTCCTACGAGCAGTTCTTC. Amino acid sequence: CASSPWGKLSYEQFF. The gene calls are TRBV18 and TRBJ2-1, with D possibly being TRBD1 or TRBD2 (5 bases each). The CDR3 has 15 residues. Germline-derived CDR1 and CDR2 are KGHSH and LQKENI. V was cut by 2 bases and J by 10 bases, with 18 bases left in between. Full variable domain (rest looked up from reference TRBV18 and TRBJ2-1): NAGVMQNPRHLVRRRGQEARLRCSPMKGHSHVYWYRQLPEEGLKFMVYLQKENIIDESGMPKERFSAEFPKEGPSILRIQQVVRGDSAAYFCASSPWGKLSYEQFFGPGTRLTVL.